These 26 T cell receptor beta chains came from one sample sequenced in a study of T cells in Graves' hyperthyroidism and ophthalmopathy. There were TCR beta CDR3 regions amplified from RNA transcripts. An initial round of RT-PCR targeting the TCR CDR3 relied on the HTBI primer set. TCRdb recomputed calls from the multiplex PCR reads with MiXCR, one row per CDR3 protein. The sample lists fewer than 700,000 distinct CDR3 sequences; around 15% were seen once. What was sequenced was blood. These receptors were obtained from a young woman with Graves' hyperthyroidism.

This clonotype was counted ten times or more. This chain uses TRBV24-1 with TRBJ2-3; D is perhaps TRBD1 or TRBD2 (5 bases each). Germline CDR1 is KGHDR and CDR2 is SFDVKD. The CDR3 contains 13 residues. V dropped 6 bases and J dropped 0 bases, with 6 bases sitting between them. CDR3 region: CATSRDSTDTQYF. The DNA for the CDR3 is TGTGCCACCAGTCGGGACAGCACAGATACGCAGTATTTT.

This clonotype was seen ten or more times. The V gene is TRBV20-1, the J gene TRBJ2-7, with D tentatively TRBD1 or TRBD2 (5 bases each). With 1 base removed from V and 4 bases from J, the gap between germline ends came to 14 bases. The CDR3 extends over 14 amino acids. Germline assignment: CDR1 DFQATT and CDR2 SNEGSKA (reference sequence). CDR3 coding DNA: TGCAGTGCTAGAGCAACGCCCGGGGCATACGAGCAGTACTTC. Translation: CSARATPGAYEQYF.

There are many counts of this clonotype. J is TRBJ2-3 and V is TRBV20-1; 11 bases agree with TRBD2. The V segment lost 5 bases and the J segment 4 bases; nucleotides outside the gene matches: 8. Germline CDR1 is DFQATT and CDR2 is SNEGSKA (reference sequence). This CDR3 comprises 15 residues. CDR3 bases: TGCAGTGCTCACCGACTAGCGGGAACCTCAGATACGCAGTATTTT. It specifies CSAHRLAGTSDTQYF.

This chain connects TRBV28 to TRBJ1-3; tentatively, D is TRBD1 (5 bases). The CDR3 spans 13 residues. Germline V gene sequence: CDR1 MDHEN, CDR2 SYDVKM. Trimming stripped 5 bases from V and 8 bases from J, with 13 bases between. The CDR3 region has the DNA TGTGCCAGCAGTAGACAGCCCACGGACACCATATATTTT. Amino acid sequence: CASSRQPTDTIYF. Full variable domain (missing parts from reference TRBV28 and TRBJ1-3): DVKVTQSSRYLVKRTGEKVFLECVQDMDHENMFWYRQDPGLGLRLIYFSYDVKMKEKGDIPEGYSVSREKKERFSLILESASTNQTSMYLCASSRQPTDTIYFGEGSWLTVV.

There are many counts of this clonotype. The rearrangement joins TRBV2 to TRBJ2-5; 8 bases agree with TRBD1. Unmatched junction bases numbered 13, after V lost 8 bases and J lost 5 bases. CDR3 length equals 15 residues. Germline-derived CDR1 and CDR2 are SNHLY and FYNNEI. CDR3 region: CASDTGGIPGETQYF. As DNA, the CDR3 is TGTGCCAGCGATACAGGGGGGATCCCGGGGGAGACCCAGTACTTC.

This clonotype was seen many times. The J gene is TRBJ2-7, the V gene TRBV11-2; 9 nucleotides line up with TRBD2. V shed 3 bases and J 2 bases; nucleotides not matched to a gene: 11. Germline V gene lookup returns CDR1 SGHAT and CDR2 FQNNGV. This CDR3 comprises 17 residues. CDR3 in DNA: TGTGCCAGCAGCTTGCCCGGGCTAGCGGGATCCGCCTACGAGCAGTACTTC. Its translation is CASSLPGLAGSAYEQYF.

V usage is TRBV7-2 and J usage is TRBJ2-7, with TRBD1 matching over 8 bases. CDR1 and CDR2 (germline): SGHTA, FQGNSA. The CDR3 loop spans 14 amino acids. V trimming: 9 bases; J trimming: 0 bases; junction bases outside the gene matches: 7. The CDR3 DNA sequence: TGTGCCAGTACGGACAGGGCTAGCTCCTACGAGCAGTACTTC. This encodes CASTDRASSYEQYF.

This clonotype was seen ten or more times. The gene calls are TRBV24-1 and TRBJ2-7; either TRBD1 or TRBD2 may fit D (5 bases each). Per the germline V gene, CDR1 is KGHDR and CDR2 is SFDVKD. Trimming pared 3 bases from V and 3 bases from J, leaving 11 bases between. The CDR3 loop spans 14 amino acids. The CDR3 region is CATSDGASLYEQYF. The CDR3 bases are TGTGCCACCAGTGATGGGGCTAGCCTCTACGAGCAGTACTTC.

This clonotype was seen ten or more times. This chain joins TRBV6-1 and TRBJ2-3; unclear D gene. Looked up from germline, CDR1 is MNHNS and CDR2 is SASEGT. CDR3 length: 14 residues. Trimming took 1 base from V and 3 from J, leaving 8 bases between them. CDR3 residues: CASSEVLGTDTQYF. CDR3 DNA: TGTGCCAGCAGTGAAGTATTGGGAACAGATACGCAGTATTTT.

This clonotype has a count of ten or more. The J gene is TRBJ2-2, the V gene TRBV28; 11 bases are shared with TRBD2. V was pared by 4 bases and J by 3 bases, with 7 bases of the junction left unmatched. The CDR3 totals 17 residues. Per germline, CDR1 MDHEN and CDR2 SYDVKM. CDR3 coding DNA: TGTGCCAGCAGTTCCTCCATAGCGGGAGGGTACACCGGGGAGCTGTTTTTT. Its translation: CASSSSIAGGYTGELFF.

CDR3 residues: CASSRGQAYQPQHF. The DNA of the CDR3 is TGTGCCAGCAGCCGCGGACAGGCATATCAGCCCCAGCATTTT. The rearrangement uses TRBV6-1 and TRBJ1-5; 7 positions agree with TRBD1. V gave up 6 bases and J gave up 5 bases; unmatched junction bases: 7. This CDR3 is built from 14 residues. Germline V gives CDR1 MNHNS, CDR2 SASEGT.

This clonotype was picked up many times. The chain combines TRBV28 with TRBJ2-5, with unresolved D. V lost 3 bases to trimming and J lost 5 bases, with 7 bases between them. Germline-derived CDR1 and CDR2 are MDHEN and SYDVKM. This CDR3 comprises 12 residues. The CDR3 region is CASSLTLETQYF. CDR3 sequence (DNA): TGTGCCAGCAGTTTGACGTTGGAGACCCAGTACTTC.

This clonotype was seen more than once but under ten times. The chain is built from TRBV28 and TRBJ1-4; the D is unclear. Looked up from germline, CDR1 is MDHEN and CDR2 is SYDVKM. The CDR3 is 18 residues long. With 3 bases removed from V and 7 bases from J, the gap between germline ends came to 24 bases. The CDR3 protein is CASSLGIRRRAWGEKLFF. In nucleotides, the CDR3 is TGTGCCAGCAGTTTGGGGATCAGGCGCAGAGCGTGGGGTGAAAAACTGTTTTTT.

The rearrangement uses TRBV2 and TRBJ2-1; the match to TRBD2 covers 8 bases. The CDR3 contains 17 residues. V lost 6 bases to trimming and J lost 0 bases; unmatched junction nucleotides: 10. CDR1 and CDR2 (germline): SNHLY, FYNNEI. CDR3 DNA sequence: TGTGCCAGCAGGAGCCTCATTAGCGGGACCTCCTACAATGAGCAGTTCTTC. Protein sequence: CASRSLISGTSYNEQFF.

J is TRBJ2-1 and V is TRBV19, with no clear D. The ends were cut back, 10 bases at V and 8 bases at J, with 12 bases in the middle. In germline, CDR1 is LNHDA, CDR2 SQIVND (reference sequence). The CDR3 runs to 11 residues. Here the CDR3 reads CATGPRHEQFF. CDR3 in DNA: TGTGCCACGGGTCCCCGGCATGAGCAGTTCTTC.

This clonotype turned up a few times. V and J are TRBV4-1 and TRBJ2-3; D might be TRBD2 (6 bases). Trimming pared 4 bases from V and 1 base from J, leaving 18 bases between. The CDR3 is made up of 17 amino acids. Germline values: CDR1 MGHRA, CDR2 YSYEKL. This CDR3 is CASSPLGLQGGTDTQYF. CDR3 in DNA: TGCGCCAGCAGCCCCCTGGGACTCCAAGGCGGCACAGATACGCAGTATTTT.

The CDR3 DNA follows: TGTGCCAGCAGCCAGGAACTAGCTGGGTGGAATGAGCAGTTCTTC. Protein product: CASSQELAGWNEQFF. V and J are TRBV14 and TRBJ2-1; possibly TRBD2 for D (6 bases). Trimming pared 3 bases from V and 7 bases from J, leaving 16 bases between. CDR1 is SGHDN, CDR2 FVKESK, per germline. This CDR3 is built from 15 residues.

This clonotype was recorded at least ten times. The rearrangement uses TRBV2 and TRBJ2-3; 7 nucleotides agree with TRBD1. The CDR3 is made up of 14 amino acids. V trimming: 4 bases; J trimming: 7 bases; junction bases outside the gene matches: 8. CDR1 SNHLY and CDR2 FYNNEI come from the germline V gene. CDR3 region: CASSAGQLFYTQYF. The CDR3 nucleotides are TGTGCCAGCAGTGCGGGACAGTTGTTTTATACGCAGTATTTT.

This clonotype was counted ten times or more. This chain joins TRBV28 and TRBJ2-7, with D maybe TRBD2 (6 bases). Germline V gene sequence: CDR1 MDHEN, CDR2 SYDVKM. This CDR3 region has 14 residues. V lost 3 bases and J 1 base, leaving 10 bases between the germline ends. CDR3 in amino acids: CASSFGLASYEQYF. The CDR3 DNA follows: TGTGCCAGCAGTTTCGGGCTAGCGTCCTACGAGCAGTACTTC. Full variable domain (missing parts from reference TRBV28 and TRBJ2-7): DVKVTQSSRYLVKRTGEKVFLECVQDMDHENMFWYRQDPGLGLRLIYFSYDVKMKEKGDIPEGYSVSREKKERFSLILESASTNQTSMYLCASSFGLASYEQYFGPGTRLTVT.

The CDR3 sequence: CAWSVFATSGRDEQFF. Here the CDR3 DNA reads TGTGCCTGGAGTGTATTCGCGACTAGCGGGAGGGATGAGCAGTTCTTC. The J gene is TRBJ2-1, the V gene TRBV30; 14 bases fit TRBD2. V shed 0 bases and J 8 bases; nucleotides not matched to a gene: 6. Germline assignment: CDR1 GTSNPN and CDR2 SVGIG (reference sequence). The CDR3 contains 16 residues.

This clonotype was seen a handful of times. The V and J genes are TRBV20-1 and TRBJ1-1, with TRBD1 matching over 8 bases. Trimming removed 7 bases from V and 3 bases from J; junction bases left unmatched: 7. The CDR3 has 13 residues. Germline V CDR1 and CDR2: DFQATT, SNEGSKA (reference sequence). CDR3 region: CSVEDRVYTEAFF. Written as DNA, the CDR3 is TGCAGTGTCGAGGACAGGGTTTACACTGAAGCTTTCTTT.

This clonotype has at least ten counts. This sequence joins TRBV7-2 and TRBJ1-5; D call uncertain. The germline gives CDR1 SGHTA, CDR2 FQGNSA. V lost 1 base and J 4 bases, leaving 11 bases between the germline ends. The CDR3 loop spans 15 amino acids. Here the CDR3 DNA reads TGTGCCAGCAGCTTAGAATGGGCAGAGAATCAGCCCCAGCATTTT. This codes for CASSLEWAENQPQHF.

This clonotype has ten or more counts. This chain joins TRBV5-5 and TRBJ2-1; D perhaps matches TRBD1 (6 bases). Germline V CDR1 and CDR2: SGHKS, YYEKEE (reference sequence). With 5 bases removed from V and 7 bases from J, the gap between germline ends came to 10 bases. This CDR3 comprises 12 residues. The CDR3 bases are TGTGCCAGCAGTAAACAGGGTAATGAGCAGTTCTTC. Residues: CASSKQGNEQFF.

There are a few counts of this clonotype. The CDR3 DNA reads TGTGCCAGCAGCGGGAGACGCGGGGATTCACCCCTCCACTTT. It specifies CASSGRRGDSPLHF. The chain joins TRBV5-5 to TRBJ1-6, with D unclear. This CDR3 has 14 residues. Trimming stripped 4 bases from V and 8 bases from J, with 13 bases between. Germline lookup yields CDR1 SGHKS and CDR2 YYEKEE (reference sequence).

This clonotype was detected ten times or more. The J gene is TRBJ1-2, the V gene TRBV28, with D unresolved. With 3 bases removed from V and 5 bases from J, the gap between germline ends came to 13 bases. There are 14 residues in the CDR3. From germline, CDR1 is MDHEN and CDR2 SYDVKM. CDR3 protein: CASSFTRRGYGYTF. The CDR3 DNA follows: TGTGCCAGCAGTTTTACCCGACGGGGATATGGCTACACCTTC.

This clonotype was counted ten times or more. V is TRBV3-1 and J is TRBJ2-7, with 7 bases lining up with TRBD2. Losses at the gene ends were 6 bases for V and 3 bases for J; bases not matched to a gene: 11. The CDR3 runs to 15 residues. From germline, CDR1 is LGHDT and CDR2 YNNKEL (reference sequence). In DNA form, the CDR3 reads TGTGCCAGCAGACCCTCGACGGGACTACACTACGAGCAGTACTTC. Translated: CASRPSTGLHYEQYF.